These T cell receptor beta chains were read from a single sample in a study of monozygotic twins with inflammatory bowel disease. TCRdb derives one entry per CDR3 protein from the 5' RACE reads, leaving out DNA. The listing records about 380,000 distinct CDR3 sequences. The sample was blood. These receptors were taken from a human donor with ulcerative colitis or Crohn's disease, or a healthy co-twin of an affected twin (not recorded which). The CDR3 runs from the conserved cysteine through the conserved F or W.

v_gene,j_gene,len,CDR3aa
TRBV9,TRBJ1-1,16,CASSVAPQGRNTEAFF
TRBV5-5,TRBJ1-5,16,CASSKTGTSRGQPQHF
TRBV5-1,TRBJ2-2,15,CASSFGQGLNGELFF
TRBV4-3,TRBJ2-1,15,CASSRGQASYNEQFF
TRBV7-2,TRBJ2-1,14,CASSRDRFHNEQFF
TRBV5-5,TRBJ1-2,18,CASSLVTNLGGGNYGYTF
TRBV5-4,TRBJ1-1,14,CASSIGMMNTEAFF
TRBV5-1,TRBJ2-1,14,CASSDGQGGNEQFF
TRBV20-1,TRBJ1-5,15,CSARRGRASNQPQHF
TRBV5-1,TRBJ2-2,15,CASSIQGINTGELFF
TRBV5-1,TRBJ2-1,13,CASSLTQENEQFF
TRBV9,TRBJ2-3,14,CASSVEAGSGTQYF
TRBV5-1,TRBJ2-2,14,CASSSSVITGELFF
TRBV2,TRBJ2-5,12,CASMRGEETQYF